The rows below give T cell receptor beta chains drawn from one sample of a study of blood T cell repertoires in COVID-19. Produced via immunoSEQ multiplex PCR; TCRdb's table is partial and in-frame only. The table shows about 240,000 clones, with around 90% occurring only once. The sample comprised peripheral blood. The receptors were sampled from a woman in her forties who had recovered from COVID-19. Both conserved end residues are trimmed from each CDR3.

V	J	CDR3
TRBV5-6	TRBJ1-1	ASSFRGSEAF
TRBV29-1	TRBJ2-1	SAASGSNDNEQF
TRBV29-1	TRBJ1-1	SGRGLAGPWNTEAF
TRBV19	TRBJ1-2	ASSIGRGSGYGYT
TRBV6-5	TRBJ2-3	ASSSRLAGGPDTQY
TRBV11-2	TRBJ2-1	ASSPPGEQF
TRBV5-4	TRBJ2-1	ASRPPPGTSGHEQF
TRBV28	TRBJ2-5	ASSLSFFGGRAPETQY
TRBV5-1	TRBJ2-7	ATSRGGLSEQY
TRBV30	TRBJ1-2	AWSVLGDRVDT
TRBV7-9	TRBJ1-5	ASSLGAGKGQPQH
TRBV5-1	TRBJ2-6	ASETGGSGANVLT
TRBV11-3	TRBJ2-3	ASSLAQGRTDTQY
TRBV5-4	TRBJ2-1	ASSRRGRESYNEQF
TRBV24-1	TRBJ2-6	ATSAPRGAGWGANVLT
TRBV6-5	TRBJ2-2	ASRLPRDTGELF
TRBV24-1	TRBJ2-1	ATSDPTSGSYNEQF
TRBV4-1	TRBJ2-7	ASSQAGFYEQY
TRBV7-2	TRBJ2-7	ASSLGPLRENEQY
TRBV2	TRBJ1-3	ASNGSPSGNTIY
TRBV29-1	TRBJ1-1	SALLSGQAIHEAF
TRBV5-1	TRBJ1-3	ASSFAGGASGNTIY
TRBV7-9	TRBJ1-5	ASSPGTGVRPQH